This TCR beta chain was captured in a study of T cell responses to AZD1222 COVID-19 vaccine. Across the study: Investigators merged groups given second doses at roughly 4 or roughly 12 weeks. Study-wide points: Two AZD1222 doses significantly raised spike-specific TCR breadth and depth over controls. Among AZD1222 vaccinees, only 5 to 7 were seropositive at baseline.

Concerning this clone: Antigen unknown.

Generated by immunoSEQ multiplex PCR, the TCRdb table keeps only in-frame clones and is missing some. The sample holds approximately 120,000 clones; roughly 86% are singletons and the top ten take roughly a tenth. V dropped 0 bases and J dropped 9 bases, with 11 bases sitting between them. The CDR3 spans 13 residues. Germline CDR1 MNHEY, CDR2 SMNVEV (reference sequence). This chain links TRBV27 with TRBJ2-5; D uncertain. The sample was peripheral blood, taken on day 0 of AZD1222 vaccination. The receptor was derived from an adult in good health. CDR3 sequence (DNA): TGTGCCAGCAGTTTATCTATGGGGATGGCCCAGTACTTC. Translating gives CASSLSMGMAQYF.